This T cell receptor beta chain was captured in a study of blood T cell repertoires in COVID-19 (dated by TCRdb to 2020 to 2022). Concerning the study at large: Samples covering the acute and convalescent phases of COVID-19 were provided by collaborators in the United States, Italy and Spain. The material from the prospective study consisted of cDNA or gDNA derived from T cells, B-cell-depleted T cells, or PBMCs. Subjects who had been exposed to COVID-19, were actively infected with it, or had recovered from it provided the deeply sampled blood TCRbeta repertoires that made up the dataset. A freely available public database, intended as a resource for researchers studying the immune response to SARS-CoV-2, is where the repertoires were released. Samples were obtained from the ongoing ImmuneRACE study (first 160 participants) and from 950 to 1,500 subjects provided by 6 global collaborators. A de-identified subject ID, COVID-19 status, age in years and sex were almost always included in the sample metadata. Where HLA class I and class II types were available, the types were taken from metadata supplied by the sample provider, not from assay-based typing.

On this clone: Its antigen has not been determined. No clone much larger than this one lies a single base away; base qualities are absent.

Enrolling through a virtual design, the prospective study's participants ranged in age from roughly 18 to 95 years and lived across approximately 25 United States geographic areas. To assign participants to cohorts, the prospective study relied on clinical history that participants themselves reported in a screening survey and a study questionnaire. Recovered participants in ImmuneRACE Cohort 3 were defined by two consecutive negative NP/OP PCR tests, clearance by a healthcare professional, or resolution of symptoms. Each participant in the prospective study had whole blood, serum and a nasopharyngeal or oropharyngeal swab collected by mobile phlebotomists. Over a roughly 2-month period, participants in the prospective study had the option of providing additional blood draws and questionnaires. Before DNA extraction, prospective study blood samples were shipped either frozen or at room temperature.

TCRbeta CDR3 regions were amplified from genomic DNA using the immunoSEQ Assay, a bias-controlled multiplex PCR. The published analysis was carried out like this. The number of nucleated cells in each sample was estimated from the amplification of reference gene primers within the assay. To quantify the absolute abundance of each unique TCRbeta CDR3 rearrangement, sequence reads were collapsed and filtered. For each sample, productive Simpson clonality was calculated as the square root of Simpson's diversity index over productive rearrangements. TCRdb retrieved this table from immuneACCESS and kept in-frame rearrangements only. Not all clones are present; in checked studies, unresolved V genes account for under half, and no reason is known for the remainder. The D gene and trimming were derived from the DNA, and the V and J assignments and clone size from that table. For this sample the table gives 310,000 or so clones, of which 70% to 90% were detected only once. The biggest ten clones account for approximately 6% of the sample.

The study at large found these results: The amount of clinical and demographic metadata varied by source and participant and was provided uncurated.

Trimming takes 3 bases from V and 5 bases from J, and the germline ends sit 20 bases apart. From a lookup of the germline V gene, CDR1 and CDR2 are SQVTM and ANQGSEA. There are 16 amino acids in the CDR3, from cysteine to phenylalanine inclusive. Only CDR3 DNA is held: 48 bases, read in frame from base 1. This sequence uses TRBV29-1 and TRBJ2-1; TRBD2 could be the D gene, as 6 bases match. The sample consisted of PBMCs or T cells enriched from blood (not recorded which). This TCR was sampled from a woman between 40 and 55 years old who had recovered from COVID-19. The nucleotides read TGCAGCGTTGAGGGCGGGATGGAACCTTATCACAATGAGCAGTTCTTC. This codes for CSVEGGMEPYHNEQFF.